This entry describes one T cell receptor beta chain. Using immunoSEQ multiplex PCR, the repertoire was profiled, and TCRdb retains in-frame clones only, with some absent. The sample carries some 80,000 clones, about four fifths recorded once. These data are taken from a study of blood T cell repertoires in COVID-19. Germline trimming cut 8 bases from V and 4 bases from J; bases unmatched to any gene: 11. The CDR3 loop spans 15 amino acids. The germline V gene has CDR1 MNHNY and CDR2 SVGAGI (reference sequence). Material for sequencing was peripheral blood. This sequence joins TRBV6-6 and TRBJ2-3; 8 bases line up with TRBD2. The sequence was obtained from a woman aged 65 to 85 with acute or convalescent COVID-19. DNA for the CDR3: TGTGCCAGCGGAGTTTTAGCGGGAACCGCAGATACGCAGTATTTT. Its protein product is CASGVLAGTADTQYF.